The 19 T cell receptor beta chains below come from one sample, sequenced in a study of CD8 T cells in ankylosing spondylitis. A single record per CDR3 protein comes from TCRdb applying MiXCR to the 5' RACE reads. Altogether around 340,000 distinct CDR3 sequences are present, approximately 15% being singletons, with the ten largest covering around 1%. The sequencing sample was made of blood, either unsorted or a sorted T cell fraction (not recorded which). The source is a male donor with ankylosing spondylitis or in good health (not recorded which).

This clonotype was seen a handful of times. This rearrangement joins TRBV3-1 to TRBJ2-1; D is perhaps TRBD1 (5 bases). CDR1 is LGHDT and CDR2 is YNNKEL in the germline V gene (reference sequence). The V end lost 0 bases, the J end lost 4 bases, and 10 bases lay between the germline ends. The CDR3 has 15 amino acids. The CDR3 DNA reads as TGTGCCAGCAGCCAAGAAGGCAGGGTATACAATGAGCAGTTCTTC. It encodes CASSQEGRVYNEQFF.

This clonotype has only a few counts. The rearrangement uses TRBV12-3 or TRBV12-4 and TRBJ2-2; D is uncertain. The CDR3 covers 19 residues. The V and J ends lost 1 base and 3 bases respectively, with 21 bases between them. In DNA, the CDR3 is TGTGCCAGCAGTTTAGGGCCCGCGTTATTTGGGTCGGACACCGGGGAGCTGTTTTTT. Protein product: CASSLGPALFGSDTGELFF.

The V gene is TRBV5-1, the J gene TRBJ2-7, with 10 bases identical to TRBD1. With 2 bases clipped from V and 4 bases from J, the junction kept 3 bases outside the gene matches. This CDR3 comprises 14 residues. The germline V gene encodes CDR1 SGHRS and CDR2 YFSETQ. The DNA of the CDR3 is TGCGCCAGCAGCTTAGTGGACAGGGGGTACGAGCAGTACTTC. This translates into CASSLVDRGYEQYF.

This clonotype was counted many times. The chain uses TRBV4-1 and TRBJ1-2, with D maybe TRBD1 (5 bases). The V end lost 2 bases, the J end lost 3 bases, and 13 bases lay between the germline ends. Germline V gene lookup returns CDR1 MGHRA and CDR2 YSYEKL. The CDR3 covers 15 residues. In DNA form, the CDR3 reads TGCGCCAGCAGCCAATCGTGGGGGGGGGACTATGGCTACACCTTC. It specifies CASSQSWGGDYGYTF.

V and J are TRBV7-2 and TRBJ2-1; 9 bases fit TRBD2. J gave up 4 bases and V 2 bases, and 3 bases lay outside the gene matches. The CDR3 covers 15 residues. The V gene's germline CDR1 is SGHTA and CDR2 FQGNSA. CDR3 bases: TGTGCCAGCAGCTTATCTAGCGGGGTTTACAATGAGCAGTTCTTC. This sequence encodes CASSLSSGVYNEQFF.

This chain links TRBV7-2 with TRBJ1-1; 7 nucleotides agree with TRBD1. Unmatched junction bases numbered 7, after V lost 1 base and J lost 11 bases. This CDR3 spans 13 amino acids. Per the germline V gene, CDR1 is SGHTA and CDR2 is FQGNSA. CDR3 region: CASSLGGGLWAFF. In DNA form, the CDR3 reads TGTGCCAGCAGCTTAGGAGGGGGCCTGTGGGCTTTCTTT.

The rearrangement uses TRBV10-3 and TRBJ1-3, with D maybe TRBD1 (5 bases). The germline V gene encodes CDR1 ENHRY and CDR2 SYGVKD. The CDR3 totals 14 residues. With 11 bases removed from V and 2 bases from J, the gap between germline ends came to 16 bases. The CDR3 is CASTRGNAGNTIYF. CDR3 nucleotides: TGTGCCTCTACGCGGGGCAACGCTGGAAACACCATATATTTT.

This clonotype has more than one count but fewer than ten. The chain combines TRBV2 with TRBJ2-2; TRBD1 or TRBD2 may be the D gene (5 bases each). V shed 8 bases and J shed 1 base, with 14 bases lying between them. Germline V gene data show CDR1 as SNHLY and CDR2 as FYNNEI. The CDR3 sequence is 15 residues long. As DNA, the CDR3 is TGTGCCAGCCATCACGGGACGGTGAACACCGGGGAGCTGTTTTTT. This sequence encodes CASHHGTVNTGELFF.

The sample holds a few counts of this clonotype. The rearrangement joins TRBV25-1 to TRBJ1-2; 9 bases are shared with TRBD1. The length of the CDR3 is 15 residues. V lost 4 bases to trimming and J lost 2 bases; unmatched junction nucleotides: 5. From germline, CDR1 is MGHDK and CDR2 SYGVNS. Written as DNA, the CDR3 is TGTGCCAGCAGTGGTCAGGGACAGGGAAACTATGGCTACACCTTC. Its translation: CASSGQGQGNYGYTF.

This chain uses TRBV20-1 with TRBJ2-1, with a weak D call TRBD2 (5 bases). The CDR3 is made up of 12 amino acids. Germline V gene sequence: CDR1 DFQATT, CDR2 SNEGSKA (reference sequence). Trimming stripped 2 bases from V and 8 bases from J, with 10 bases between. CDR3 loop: CSARRGLDEQFF. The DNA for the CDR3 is TGCAGTGCTAGACGGGGTCTCGATGAGCAGTTCTTC.

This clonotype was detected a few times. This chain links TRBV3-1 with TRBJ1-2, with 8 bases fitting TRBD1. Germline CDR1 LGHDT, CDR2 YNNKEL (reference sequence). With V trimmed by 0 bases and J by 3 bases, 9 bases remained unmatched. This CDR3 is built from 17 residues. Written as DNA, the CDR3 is TGTGCCAGCAGCCAAGATGCCCCCGGGACAGGTCACTATGGCTACACCTTC. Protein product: CASSQDAPGTGHYGYTF.

The CDR3 spells CSASGTGSEQYF. The DNA of the CDR3 is TGCAGTGCTAGTGGGACTGGGTCCGAGCAGTACTTC. V gene TRBV20-1 combines with J gene TRBJ2-7; D possibly corresponds to TRBD2 (6 bases). The V and J ends lost 3 bases and 6 bases respectively, with 12 bases between them. Germline CDR1 is DFQATT and CDR2 is SNEGSKA (reference sequence). The CDR3 is 12 amino acids.

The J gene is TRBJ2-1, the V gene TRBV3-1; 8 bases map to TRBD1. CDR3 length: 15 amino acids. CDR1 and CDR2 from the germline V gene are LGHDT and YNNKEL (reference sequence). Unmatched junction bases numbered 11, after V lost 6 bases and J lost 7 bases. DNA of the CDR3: TGTGCCAGCAGGAGACAGGGGAATACCCAGAATGAGCAGTTCTTC. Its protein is CASRRQGNTQNEQFF.

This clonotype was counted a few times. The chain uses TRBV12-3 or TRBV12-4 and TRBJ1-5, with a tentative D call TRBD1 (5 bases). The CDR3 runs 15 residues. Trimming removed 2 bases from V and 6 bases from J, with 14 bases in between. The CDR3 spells CASSLFGVGGQPQHF. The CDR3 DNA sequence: TGTGCCAGCAGTTTATTCGGGGTGGGGGGTCAGCCCCAGCATTTT.

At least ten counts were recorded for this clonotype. The DNA of the CDR3 is TGTGCCAGCAGCTTATTCGACAGTTCTGATTCACCCCTCCACTTT. This encodes CASSLFDSSDSPLHF. The chain recombines TRBV7-9 with TRBJ1-6, with D perhaps matching TRBD1 (5 bases). This CDR3 is 15 amino acids long. Trimming cost V 2 bases and J 8 bases, with 13 bases left between them. The V gene's germline CDR1 is SEHNR and CDR2 FQNEAQ (reference sequence).

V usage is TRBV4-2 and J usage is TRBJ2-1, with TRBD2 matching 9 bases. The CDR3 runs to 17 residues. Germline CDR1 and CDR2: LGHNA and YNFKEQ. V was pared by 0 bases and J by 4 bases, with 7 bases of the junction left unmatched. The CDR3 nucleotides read TGTGCCAGCAGCCAAGATCCCAGCGGGGGGTATTACAATGAGCAGTTCTTC. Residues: CASSQDPSGGYYNEQFF.

The DNA for the CDR3 is TGTGCCAGCACTTTAGGTGTAGGGTCGGCTGGCTACACCTTC. Its translation is CASTLGVGSAGYTF. The rearrangement uses TRBV6-5 and TRBJ1-2; D unresolved. Looked up from germline, CDR1 is MNHEY and CDR2 is SVGAGI. Trimming removed 7 bases from V and 7 bases from J, with 19 bases in between. The CDR3 length is 14 residues.

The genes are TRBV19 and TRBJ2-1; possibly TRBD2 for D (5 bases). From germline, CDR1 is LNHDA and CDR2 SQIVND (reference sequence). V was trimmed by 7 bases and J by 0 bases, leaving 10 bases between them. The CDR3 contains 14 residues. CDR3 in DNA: TGTGCCAGTAAGTCCGGAGGCTCCTACAATGAGCAGTTCTTC. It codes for CASKSGGSYNEQFF.

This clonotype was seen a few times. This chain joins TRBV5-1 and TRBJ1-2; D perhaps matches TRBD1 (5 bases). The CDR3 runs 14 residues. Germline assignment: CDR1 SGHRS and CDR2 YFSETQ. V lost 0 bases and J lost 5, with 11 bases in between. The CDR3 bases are TGCGCCAGCAGCTTGGGAGAGGGGTTTTATGGCTACACCTTC. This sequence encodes CASSLGEGFYGYTF.